The 4 T cell receptor beta chains in this list originate from one sample, sequenced in a study of blood T cell repertoires in COVID-19 (dated by TCRdb to the early 2020s). Preparation of the library involved the immunoSEQ multiplex PCR assay. TCRdb holds this immuneACCESS table with in-frame rearrangements only. Some clones are missing; in checked studies, unresolved V genes explain under half, and the rest has no known cause. In this sample the table shows about 230,000 clones, around 83% of which occur a single time. The top ten clonotypes cover about 0.93% of the sample. Source material: peripheral blood. The receptor set was obtained from a man aged 40-49 years with acute or convalescent COVID-19.

This clone was seen a single time. The rearrangement joins TRBV4-3 to TRBJ1-1; unclear D gene. V lost 0 bases to trimming and J lost 4 bases, with 12 bases between them. The germline CDR1 and CDR2 sequences are LGHNA and YSLEER. The CDR3 spans 15 residues. CDR3 amino acids: CASSQEGGRATEAFF. CDR3 sequence (DNA): TGCGCCAGCAGCCAAGAGGGAGGGAGAGCCACTGAAGCTTTCTTT.

This chain uses TRBV7-9 with TRBJ1-6, with D possibly matching TRBD1 (5 bases). The CDR3 length is 14 residues. V gave up 5 bases and J gave up 6 bases, with 11 bases separating them. CDR1 SEHNR and CDR2 FQNEAQ come from the germline V gene (reference sequence). Here the CDR3 reads CASSMQGTNSPLHF. The CDR3 DNA is TGTGCCAGCAGCATGCAGGGAACTAATTCACCCCTCCACTTT.

This rearrangement joins TRBV20-1 to TRBJ2-1; no definite D call. Trimming took 5 bases from V and 5 from J, leaving 7 bases between them. This CDR3 is built from 11 residues. Germline CDR1 DFQATT, CDR2 SNEGSKA (reference sequence). CDR3: CSALRNNEQFF. DNA of the CDR3: TGCAGTGCTCTGCGTAACAATGAGCAGTTCTTC.

This chain uses TRBV5-3 with TRBJ2-7; 8 bases line up with TRBD2. TRBV5-3 belongs to the ORF category, with a function that is uncertain. The CDR3 covers 16 residues. The V and J ends lost 3 bases and 1 base, in that order; junction bases with no gene match: 9. CDR3 loop: CARSSPGLVISYEQYF. For the CDR3, the DNA is TGTGCCAGAAGCTCGCCGGGACTAGTCATATCCTACGAGCAGTACTTC.